A single sample is the source of the 9 T cell receptor beta chains below, sequenced in a study of metastatic and nonmetastatic thyroid tumors. TCRdb re-processed the PCR reads through MiXCR. Among some 15,000 clones, approximately 31% were seen once, and the ten largest hold nearly 20%. Thyroid surgery had not been preceded by any treatment in any patient. The material sequenced was tumor tissue. The receptors come from a female donor with papillary thyroid cancer or a benign thyroid nodule (not recorded which). Some clones in this sample may be carry-over from other donors' samples.

V gene TRBV11-1 combines with J gene TRBJ1-3, with TRBD1 matching 7 bases. Trimming removed 1 base from V and 0 bases from J; junction bases left unmatched: 9. Germline assignment: CDR1 SGHAT and CDR2 FQDESV (reference sequence). The CDR3 sequence is 18 residues long. CDR3 sequence (DNA): TGTGCCAGCAGCTTAGGCGGTGTGGACAGGAGCTCTGGAAACACCATATATTTT. This gives the protein CASSLGGVDRSSGNTIYF.

This clone was detected ten times or more. This chain connects TRBV11-2 to TRBJ1-1; D may be TRBD1 (5 bases). Germline assignment: CDR1 SGHAT and CDR2 FQNNGV. The CDR3 consists of 15 residues. The V and J ends lost 4 bases and 2 bases respectively, with 14 bases between them. CDR3 protein: CASSYRTDFNTEAFF. The CDR3 nucleotides are TGTGCCAGCAGCTACAGGACGGATTTTAACACTGAAGCTTTCTTT.

The J gene is TRBJ1-2, the V gene TRBV28; TRBD1 might be the D (6 bases). This CDR3 spans 13 amino acids. Looked up from germline, CDR1 is MDHEN and CDR2 is SYDVKM. Trimming pared 7 bases from V and 7 bases from J, leaving 16 bases between. Here the CDR3 reads CASIRDTYGGYTF. The CDR3 region has the DNA TGTGCCAGCATCAGGGACACGTATGGTGGCTACACCTTC.

The chain is built from TRBV5-1 and TRBJ2-7; D could derive from TRBD1 or TRBD2 (5 bases each). CDR1 is SGHRS and CDR2 is YFSETQ in the germline V gene. The CDR3 contains 14 residues. Trimming stripped 2 bases from V and 2 bases from J, with 11 bases between. The CDR3 loop is CASSFGSGPYEQYF. CDR3 sequence (DNA): TGCGCCAGCAGCTTTGGTTCGGGGCCCTACGAGCAGTACTTC. Looking up the rest from reference TRBV5-1 and TRBJ2-7 gives the full variable domain: KAGVTQTPRYLIKTRGQQVTLSCSPISGHRSVSWYQQTPGQGLQFLFEYFSETQRNKGNFPGRFSGRQFSNSRSEMNVSTLELGDSALYLCASSFGSGPYEQYFGPGTRLTVT.

This rearrangement joins TRBV30 to TRBJ2-7; 11 nucleotides align to TRBD1. CDR3 length: 12 residues. Germline V CDR1 and CDR2: GTSNPN, SVGIG (reference sequence). Losses at the gene ends were 8 bases for V and 1 base for J; bases not matched to a gene: 1. The CDR3 nucleotides read TGTGCCGGACAGGGGGCATCCTACGAGCAGTACTTC. Amino acids: CAGQGASYEQYF.

A few counts support this clone. One end of the junction does not line up with germline, which may come from a read error. This chain joins TRBV19 and TRBJ2-2; D might be TRBD2 (6 bases). The germline CDR1 and CDR2 sequences are LNHDA and SQIVND (reference sequence). There are 12 residues in the CDR3. DNA of the CDR3: TGTGCCAGTAGTATCGGCTACGGGGGGCTGTTTTTT. Translated: CASSIGYGGLFF.

This clone was seen ten or more times. This chain links TRBV6-2 or TRBV6-3 with TRBJ1-2, with 7 bases identical to TRBD1. The CDR3 length is 15 residues. CDR1 MNHEY and CDR2 SVGEGT come from the germline V gene. V was clipped by 7 bases and J by 7 bases; unmatched bases: 15. In DNA, the CDR3 is TGTGCCAGCACCACTCCGATCGACAGGGTATCTGGCTACACCTTC. It codes for CASTTPIDRVSGYTF.

This sequence joins TRBV13 and TRBJ2-1, with D possibly matching TRBD1 (5 bases). The CDR3 is 11 residues long. Deletions cut 7 bases from V and 12 bases from J, with 13 bases between. Germline CDR1 is PRHDT and CDR2 is FYEKMQ (reference sequence). Here the CDR3 DNA reads TGTGCCAGCATCTTGGGGCAGGGGCAGTTCTTC. Amino acid sequence: CASILGQGQFF.

This clone was observed a handful of times. This chain uses TRBV6-1 with TRBJ2-7; 9 nucleotides agree with TRBD2. This CDR3 is 14 amino acids long. Unmatched junction bases numbered 2, after V lost 3 bases and J lost 2 bases. Germline V CDR1 and CDR2: MNHNS, SASEGT. DNA for the CDR3: TGTGCCAGCAGTGACGCTAGCGGGGCCTACGAGCAGTACTTC. Its translation: CASSDASGAYEQYF.